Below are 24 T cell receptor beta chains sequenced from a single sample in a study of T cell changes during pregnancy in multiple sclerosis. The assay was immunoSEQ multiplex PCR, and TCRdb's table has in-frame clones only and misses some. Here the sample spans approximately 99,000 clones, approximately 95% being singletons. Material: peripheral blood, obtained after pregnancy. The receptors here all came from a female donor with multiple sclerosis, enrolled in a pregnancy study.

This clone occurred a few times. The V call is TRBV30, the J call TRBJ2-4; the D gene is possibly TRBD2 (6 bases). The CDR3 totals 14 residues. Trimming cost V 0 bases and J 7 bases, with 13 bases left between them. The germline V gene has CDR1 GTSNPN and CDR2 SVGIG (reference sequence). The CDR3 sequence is CAWSVRGGTNIQYF. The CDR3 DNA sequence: TGTGCCTGGAGTGTACGGGGCGGGACCAACATTCAGTACTTC. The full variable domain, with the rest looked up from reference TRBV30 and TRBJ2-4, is SQTIHQWPATLVQPVGSPLSLECTVEGTSNPNLYWYRQAAGRGLQLLFYSVGIGQISSEVPQNLSASRPQDRQFILSSKKLLLSDSGFYLCAWSVRGGTNIQYFGAGTRLSVL.

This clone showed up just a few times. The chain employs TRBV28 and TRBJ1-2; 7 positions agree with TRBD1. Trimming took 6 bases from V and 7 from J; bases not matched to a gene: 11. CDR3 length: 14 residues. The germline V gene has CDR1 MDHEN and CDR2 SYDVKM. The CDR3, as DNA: TGTGCCAGCAGCTACGACAGGGTAAGGGCTGGCTACACCTTC. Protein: CASSYDRVRAGYTF.

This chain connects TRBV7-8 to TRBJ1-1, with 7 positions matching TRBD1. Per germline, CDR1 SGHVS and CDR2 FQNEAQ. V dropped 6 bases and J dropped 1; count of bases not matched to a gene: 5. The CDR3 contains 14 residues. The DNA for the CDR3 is TGTGCCAGCAGGTTGGGACAGCAGAACACTGAAGCTTTCTTT. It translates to CASRLGQQNTEAFF.

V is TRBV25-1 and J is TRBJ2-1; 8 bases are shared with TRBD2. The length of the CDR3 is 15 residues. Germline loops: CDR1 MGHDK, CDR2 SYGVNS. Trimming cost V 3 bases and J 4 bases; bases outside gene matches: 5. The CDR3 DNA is TGTGCCAGCAGTGACCAGCGGGAGTTGTACAATGAGCAGTTCTTC. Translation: CASSDQRELYNEQFF.

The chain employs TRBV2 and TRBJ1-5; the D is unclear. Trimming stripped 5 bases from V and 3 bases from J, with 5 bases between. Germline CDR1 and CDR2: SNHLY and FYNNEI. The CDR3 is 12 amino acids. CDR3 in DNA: TGTGCCAGCAGTCGAGACAATCAGCCCCAGCATTTT. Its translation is CASSRDNQPQHF.

CDR3 nucleotides: TGTGCCAGCAGCGCCTGGGGCAGGGGTGAGCAGTTCTTC. The encoded protein is CASSAWGRGEQFF. The chain combines TRBV9 with TRBJ2-1, with D possibly matching TRBD1 (6 bases). V lost 3 bases and J 9 bases, leaving 13 bases between the germline ends. Germline-derived CDR1 and CDR2 are SGDLS and YYNGEE. The CDR3 has 13 amino acids.

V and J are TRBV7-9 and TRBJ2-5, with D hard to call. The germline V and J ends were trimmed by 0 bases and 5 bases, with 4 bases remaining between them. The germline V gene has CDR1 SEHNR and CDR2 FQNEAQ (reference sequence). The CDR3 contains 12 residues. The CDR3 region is CASSLARETQYF. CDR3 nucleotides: TGTGCCAGCAGCTTAGCGCGGGAGACCCAGTACTTC.

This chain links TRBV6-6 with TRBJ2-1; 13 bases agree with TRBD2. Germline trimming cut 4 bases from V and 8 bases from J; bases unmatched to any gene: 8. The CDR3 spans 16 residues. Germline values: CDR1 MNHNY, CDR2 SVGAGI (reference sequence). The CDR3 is CASSFRTSGSGDEQFF. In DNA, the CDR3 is TGTGCCAGCAGTTTCCGGACTAGCGGGAGTGGCGATGAGCAGTTCTTC.

The CDR3 region is CAISQDSSYNEQFF. CDR3 nucleotide sequence: TGTGCCATCAGCCAAGACAGTTCCTACAATGAGCAGTTCTTC. The V gene is TRBV10-3, the J gene TRBJ2-1; possibly TRBD1 for D (5 bases). In germline, CDR1 is ENHRY, CDR2 SYGVKD. The CDR3 loop spans 14 amino acids. Deletions cut 6 bases from V and 1 base from J, with 10 bases between.

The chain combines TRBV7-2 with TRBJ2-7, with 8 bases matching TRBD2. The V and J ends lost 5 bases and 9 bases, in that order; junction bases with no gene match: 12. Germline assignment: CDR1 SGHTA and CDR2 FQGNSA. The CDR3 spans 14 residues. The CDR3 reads CASSPGSGGHVQYF. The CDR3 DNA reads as TGTGCCAGCAGCCCAGGGAGCGGGGGCCATGTGCAGTACTTC.

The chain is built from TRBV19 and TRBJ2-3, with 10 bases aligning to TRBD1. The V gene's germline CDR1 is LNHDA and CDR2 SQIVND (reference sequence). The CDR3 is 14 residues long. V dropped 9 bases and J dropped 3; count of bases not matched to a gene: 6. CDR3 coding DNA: TGTGCCAGCACCAGGACAGGGGGGACAGATACGCAGTATTTT. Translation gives CASTRTGGTDTQYF.

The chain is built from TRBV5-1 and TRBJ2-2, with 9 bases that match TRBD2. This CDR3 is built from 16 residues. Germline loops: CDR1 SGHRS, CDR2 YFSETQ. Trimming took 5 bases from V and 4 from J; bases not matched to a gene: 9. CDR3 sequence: CASRVVAGEATGELFF. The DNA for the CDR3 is TGCGCCAGCAGGGTGGTAGCGGGAGAAGCCACCGGGGAGCTGTTTTTT.

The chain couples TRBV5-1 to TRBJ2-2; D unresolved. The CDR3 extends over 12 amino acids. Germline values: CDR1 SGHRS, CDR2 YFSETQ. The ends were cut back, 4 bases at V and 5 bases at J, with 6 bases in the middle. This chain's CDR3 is CASSPLTGELFF. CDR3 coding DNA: TGCGCCAGCAGCCCCTTGACCGGGGAGCTGTTTTTT.

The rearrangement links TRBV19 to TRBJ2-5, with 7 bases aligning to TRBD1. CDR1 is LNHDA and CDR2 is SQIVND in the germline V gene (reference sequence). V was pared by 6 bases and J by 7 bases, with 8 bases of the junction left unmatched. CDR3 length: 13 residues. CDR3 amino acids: CASSDRALGTQYF. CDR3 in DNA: TGTGCCAGTAGCGACAGGGCTCTTGGGACCCAGTACTTC.

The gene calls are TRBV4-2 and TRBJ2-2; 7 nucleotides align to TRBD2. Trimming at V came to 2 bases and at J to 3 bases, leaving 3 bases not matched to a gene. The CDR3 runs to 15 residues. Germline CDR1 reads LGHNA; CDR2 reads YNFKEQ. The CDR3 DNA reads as TGTGCCAGCAGCCAATACGCGGGGGACACCGGGGAGCTGTTTTTT. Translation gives CASSQYAGDTGELFF.

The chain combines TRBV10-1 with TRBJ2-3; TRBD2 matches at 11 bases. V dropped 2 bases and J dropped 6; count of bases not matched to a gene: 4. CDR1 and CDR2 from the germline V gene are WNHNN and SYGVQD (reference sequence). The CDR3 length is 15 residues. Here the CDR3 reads CASSETSGSRDTQYF. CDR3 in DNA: TGCGCCAGCAGTGAGACTAGCGGGAGTAGGGATACGCAGTATTTT.

CDR3 DNA sequence: TGCGCCAGCAGCTTGGTCCCGGGACTAGGCCCCTACAATGAGCAGTTCTTC. Translation: CASSLVPGLGPYNEQFF. The chain carries TRBV5-1 and TRBJ2-1; 8 bases are shared with TRBD2. V lost 0 bases and J lost 2; bases outside the gene matches: 7. CDR3 length equals 17 residues. Germline V CDR1 and CDR2: SGHRS, YFSETQ.

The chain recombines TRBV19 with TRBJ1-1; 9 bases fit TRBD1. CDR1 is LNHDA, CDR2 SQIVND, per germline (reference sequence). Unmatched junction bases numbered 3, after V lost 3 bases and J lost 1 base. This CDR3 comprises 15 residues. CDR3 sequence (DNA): TGTGCCAGTAGTATGACAGGGGGGGGGAACACTGAAGCTTTCTTT. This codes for CASSMTGGGNTEAFF.

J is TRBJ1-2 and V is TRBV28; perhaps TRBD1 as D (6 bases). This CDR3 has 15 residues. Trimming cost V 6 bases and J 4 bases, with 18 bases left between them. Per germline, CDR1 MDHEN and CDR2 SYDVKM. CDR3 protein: CASRPPRQATYGYTF. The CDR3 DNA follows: TGTGCCAGCAGACCACCTCGACAGGCGACCTATGGCTACACCTTC.

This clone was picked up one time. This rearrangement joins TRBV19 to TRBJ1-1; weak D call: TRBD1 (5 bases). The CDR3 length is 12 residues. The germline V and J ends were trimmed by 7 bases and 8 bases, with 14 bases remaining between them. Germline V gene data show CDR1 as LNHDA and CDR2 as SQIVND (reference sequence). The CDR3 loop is CASIRAGREAFF. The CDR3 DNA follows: TGTGCCAGTATTAGGGCAGGGCGCGAAGCTTTCTTT.

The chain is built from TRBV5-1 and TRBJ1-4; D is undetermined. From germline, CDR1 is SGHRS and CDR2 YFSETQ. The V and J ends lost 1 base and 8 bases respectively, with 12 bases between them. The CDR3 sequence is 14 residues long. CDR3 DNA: TGCGCCAGCAGCTTGTCCGGGAATGGCGAAAAACTGTTTTTT. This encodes CASSLSGNGEKLFF.

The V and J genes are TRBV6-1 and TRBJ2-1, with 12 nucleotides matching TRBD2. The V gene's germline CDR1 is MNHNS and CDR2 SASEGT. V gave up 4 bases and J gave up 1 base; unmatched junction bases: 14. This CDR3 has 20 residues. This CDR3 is CASSGGLLAGGLNSYNEQFF. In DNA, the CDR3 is TGTGCCAGCAGTGGGGGGTTACTAGCGGGAGGATTAAATTCCTACAATGAGCAGTTCTTC.

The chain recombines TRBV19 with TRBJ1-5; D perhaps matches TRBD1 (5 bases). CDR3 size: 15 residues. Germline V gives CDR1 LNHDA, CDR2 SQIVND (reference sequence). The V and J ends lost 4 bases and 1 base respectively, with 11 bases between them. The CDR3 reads CASSKDGGSNQPQHF. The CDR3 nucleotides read TGTGCCAGTAGTAAGGACGGGGGAAGCAATCAGCCCCAGCATTTT. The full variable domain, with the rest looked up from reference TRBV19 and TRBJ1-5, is DGGITQSPKYLFRKEGQNVTLSCEQNLNHDAMYWYRQDPGQGLRLIYYSQIVNDFQKGDIAEGYSVSREKKESFPLTVTSAQKNPTAFYLCASSKDGGSNQPQHFGDGTRLSIL.

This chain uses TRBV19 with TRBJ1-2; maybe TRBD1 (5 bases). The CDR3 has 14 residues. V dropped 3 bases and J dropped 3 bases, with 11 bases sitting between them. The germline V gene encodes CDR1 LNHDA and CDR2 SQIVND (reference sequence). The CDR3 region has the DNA TGTGCCAGTAGTATTGCAGGGTCGGACTATGGCTACACCTTC. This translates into CASSIAGSDYGYTF.